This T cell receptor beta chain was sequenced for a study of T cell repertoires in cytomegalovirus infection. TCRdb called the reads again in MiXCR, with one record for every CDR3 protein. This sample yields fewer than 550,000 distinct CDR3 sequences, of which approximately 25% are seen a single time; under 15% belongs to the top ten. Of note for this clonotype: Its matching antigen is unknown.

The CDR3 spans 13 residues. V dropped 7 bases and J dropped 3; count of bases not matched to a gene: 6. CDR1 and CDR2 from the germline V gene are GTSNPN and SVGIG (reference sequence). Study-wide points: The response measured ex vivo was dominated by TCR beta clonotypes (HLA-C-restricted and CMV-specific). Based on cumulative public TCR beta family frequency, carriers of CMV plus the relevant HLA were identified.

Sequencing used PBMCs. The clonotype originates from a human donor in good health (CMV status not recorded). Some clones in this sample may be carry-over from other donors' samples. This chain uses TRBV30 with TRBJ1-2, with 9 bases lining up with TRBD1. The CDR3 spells CASAGTGYYGYTF. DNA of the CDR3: TGTGCCTCTGCCGGGACAGGGTACTATGGCTACACCTTC.